The clone carrying this T cell receptor beta chain has only one observation. The entry originates in a study of OX40 agonist ivuxolimab in advanced cancers. The method was immunoSEQ multiplex PCR; TCRdb's version includes in-frame clones alone and lacks a portion of them. The data hold 73,000 or so clones, with roughly 86% observed a single time. This CDR3 is 14 amino acids long. V lost 0 bases, J lost 7 bases, and 10 bases lay in between. Germline CDR1 and CDR2: MNHEY and SMNVEV (reference sequence). The source of this sequence is an adult with an advanced solid tumor such as melanoma, head and neck, liver or kidney cancer. The material was CD4+ or CD8+ T cells sorted from blood, obtained in a trial of the OX40 agonist ivuxolimab. The V and J genes are TRBV27 and TRBJ2-4, with D maybe TRBD1 (6 bases). CDR3 sequence (DNA): TGTGCCAGCAGTTTATCCCGACAGGCCAACATTCAGTACTTC. It encodes CASSLSRQANIQYF.